The 27 T cell receptor beta chains below come from one sample, sequenced in a study of response to subunit inactivated influenza vaccine. TCRdb fed the RT-PCR reads into MiXCR, producing one record per CDR3 protein. The sample holds roughly 700,000 distinct CDR3 sequences; about 15% are singletons and the top ten take around 7%. This material consisted of PBMCs from blood, taken roughly 15 days before vaccination. The receptors stem from a man in his forties or fifties who received an inactivated influenza vaccine.

This clonotype was seen a handful of times. The chain couples TRBV12-3 or TRBV12-4 to TRBJ2-7; D perhaps matches TRBD2 (5 bases). This CDR3 region has 13 residues. V was cut by 6 bases and J by 2 bases, with 11 bases left in between. CDR3 coding DNA: TGTGCCAGCAGGCGGGCCCTTACCTACGAGCAGTACTTC. This encodes CASRRALTYEQYF.

This clonotype has at least ten counts. CDR3 in DNA: TGCAGTGCTAGAGACGTAGCGGGAGCCACAGATACGCAGTATTTT. It translates to CSARDVAGATDTQYF. The V and J genes are TRBV20-1 and TRBJ2-3, with 9 bases identical to TRBD2. The CDR3 is 15 amino acids. Losses at the gene ends were 0 bases for V and 2 bases for J; bases not matched to a gene: 3. Germline V gives CDR1 DFQATT, CDR2 SNEGSKA (reference sequence).

Only a few counts were recorded for this clonotype. V and J are TRBV7-8 and TRBJ2-5, with D unclear. Trimming cost V 0 bases and J 2 bases, with 22 bases left between them. Germline CDR1 is SGHVS and CDR2 is FQNEAQ. CDR3 length equals 19 residues. The CDR3 coding sequence is TGTGCCAGCAGCTTAGCGCGAGTTGGCGGAGTAAGACCTCAAGAGACCCAGTACTTC. Translating it yields CASSLARVGGVRPQETQYF.

V usage is TRBV10-3 and J usage is TRBJ2-1; 13 nucleotides line up with TRBD2. The CDR3 is made up of 16 amino acids. V lost 11 bases and J lost 7; bases outside the gene matches: 14. Germline V gene lookup returns CDR1 ENHRY and CDR2 SYGVKD. The CDR3 sequence: CASGTSGADRGNEQFF. The CDR3, as DNA: TGTGCCTCAGGGACTAGCGGGGCGGACAGAGGAAATGAGCAGTTCTTC.

The chain is built from TRBV24-1 and TRBJ2-1; D is ambiguous. The CDR3 sequence is 13 residues long. CDR1 KGHDR and CDR2 SFDVKD come from the germline V gene. Trimming took off 5 bases at V and 4 bases at J, with 8 bases between the two ends. The CDR3 DNA reads TGTGCCACCAGTGGTTCACCATACAATGAGCAGTTCTTC. This codes for CATSGSPYNEQFF.

V is TRBV6-1 and J is TRBJ2-7; 9 bases are a match to TRBD1. The germline gives CDR1 MNHNS, CDR2 SASEGT. V lost 6 bases to trimming and J lost 4 bases; unmatched junction nucleotides: 7. The CDR3 loop spans 14 amino acids. DNA for the CDR3: TGTGCCAGCAGATCGGGACAGGGACGTTACGAGCAGTACTTC. Protein: CASRSGQGRYEQYF.

This clonotype has more than one count but fewer than ten. DNA of the CDR3: TGTGCCACTTCACGACATGTAAGGGACACCGGGGAGCTGTTTTTT. This gives the protein CATSRHVRDTGELFF. The chain links TRBV5-4 to TRBJ2-2; no clear D. The germline V gene encodes CDR1 SGHNT and CDR2 YYREEE (reference sequence). This CDR3 region has 15 residues. Trimming took 9 bases from V and 3 from J, leaving 18 bases between them.

This clonotype was picked up many times. The chain is built from TRBV6-2 or TRBV6-3 and TRBJ2-5; D gene uncertain. The germline V and J ends were trimmed by 10 bases and 5 bases, with 14 bases remaining between them. The CDR3 contains 12 residues. The germline gives CDR1 MNHEY, CDR2 SVGEGT. In DNA, the CDR3 is TGTGCCATCACTTCCTCCACGGAGACCCAGTACTTC. This gives the protein CAITSSTETQYF.

The chain carries TRBV25-1 and TRBJ2-3; 7 bases are a match to TRBD1. This CDR3 comprises 16 residues. Germline lookup yields CDR1 MGHDK and CDR2 SYGVNS. The junction had 10 bases not matched to a gene; V was cut back by 3 bases and J by 4 bases. In nucleotides, the CDR3 is TGTGCCAGCAGTGACCCCGACAGGGTCGTCGCAGATACGCAGTATTTT. It specifies CASSDPDRVVADTQYF.

The gene calls are TRBV24-1 and TRBJ2-3, with 11 bases aligning to TRBD1. The CDR3 extends over 15 amino acids. Germline V gene lookup returns CDR1 KGHDR and CDR2 SFDVKD. J was trimmed by 4 bases and V by 10 bases; bases with no gene match: 9. CDR3 loop: CATRDRGQGADTQYF. The CDR3 DNA is TGTGCCACACGCGACCGGGGACAGGGGGCAGATACGCAGTATTTT.

V usage is TRBV11-3 and J usage is TRBJ2-7; perhaps TRBD1 as D (5 bases). Per germline, CDR1 SGHNT and CDR2 YENEEA. This CDR3 spans 17 amino acids. Trimming removed 1 base from V and 2 bases from J, with 18 bases in between. The CDR3 loop is CASSLVVLGRGTYEQYF. DNA of the CDR3: TGTGCCAGCAGCTTAGTCGTCCTCGGAAGGGGCACCTACGAGCAGTACTTC.

This clonotype occurred a few times. The chain links TRBV20-1 to TRBJ2-3; possible D gene TRBD2, 5 bases. Deletions cut 6 bases from V and 5 bases from J, with 9 bases between. Per germline, CDR1 DFQATT and CDR2 SNEGSKA (reference sequence). The CDR3 runs to 11 residues. CDR3 sequence reads: CSAWTRDTQYF. CDR3 in DNA: TGCAGTGCCTGGACTCGAGATACGCAGTATTTT.

This clonotype was picked up a small number of times. The J gene is TRBJ1-2, the V gene TRBV14; a weak D match, TRBD1 (5 bases). Trimming took off 1 base at V and 1 base at J, with 10 bases between the two ends. This CDR3 contains 15 residues. The germline V gene has CDR1 SGHDN and CDR2 FVKESK. As DNA, the CDR3 is TGTGCCAGCAGCCAAGGGGGGAACTTTAACTATGGCTACACCTTC. Protein sequence: CASSQGGNFNYGYTF.

This clonotype was recorded a few times. This chain links TRBV5-4 with TRBJ1-2, with 9 bases aligning to TRBD1. CDR1 and CDR2 from the germline V gene are SGHNT and YYREEE (reference sequence). The CDR3 spans 16 residues. V lost 4 bases to trimming and J lost 3 bases; unmatched junction nucleotides: 10. The CDR3 here is CASSVGRDRVDYGYTF. The CDR3 DNA reads TGTGCCAGCAGCGTTGGCCGGGACAGGGTGGACTATGGCTACACCTTC. Full variable domain (remainder filled in from reference TRBV5-4 and TRBJ1-2): ETGVTQSPTHLIKTRGQQVTLRCSSQSGHNTVSWYQQALGQGPQFIFQYYREEENGRGNFPPRFSGLQFPNYSSELNVNALELDDSALYLCASSVGRDRVDYGYTFGSGTRLTVV.

This clonotype was found many times. The V call is TRBV6-5, the J call TRBJ1-1; D might be TRBD1 (6 bases). CDR1 MNHEY and CDR2 SVGAGI come from the germline V gene. The ends were cut back, 2 bases at V and 1 base at J, with 11 bases in the middle. CDR3 length: 15 residues. The CDR3 sequence is CASSYEGGSNTEAFF. In nucleotides, the CDR3 is TGTGCCAGCAGTTACGAGGGGGGGTCGAACACTGAAGCTTTCTTT.

This chain uses TRBV3-1 with TRBJ2-5; D is undetermined. Deletions cut 1 base from V and 7 bases from J, with 16 bases between. The length of the CDR3 is 15 residues. Per germline, CDR1 LGHDT and CDR2 YNNKEL (reference sequence). CDR3 DNA: TGTGCCAGCAGCCAAGGAACGGACCTCCCGGGGACCCAGTACTTC. Encoded protein: CASSQGTDLPGTQYF.

This clonotype was counted a few times. The rearrangement uses TRBV9 and TRBJ2-2; D call uncertain. Germline V gene data show CDR1 as SGDLS and CDR2 as YYNGEE. This CDR3 comprises 17 residues. Trimming removed 4 bases from V and 1 base from J, with 17 bases in between. The CDR3 DNA follows: TGTGCCAGCAGCCCATTCGGAAGTCCGGTGAACACCGGGGAGCTGTTTTTT. Its translation: CASSPFGSPVNTGELFF. The full variable domain, with the rest looked up from reference TRBV9 and TRBJ2-2, is DSGVTQTPKHLITATGQRVTLRCSPRSGDLSVYWYQQSLDQGLQFLIQYYNGEERAKGNILERFSAQQFPDLHSELNLSSLELGDSALYFCASSPFGSPVNTGELFFGEGSRLTVL.

This chain connects TRBV27 to TRBJ2-7; 7 bases align to TRBD1. This CDR3 is 13 amino acids long. J was trimmed by 5 bases and V by 6 bases; bases with no gene match: 7. Germline V lookup: CDR1 MNHEY, CDR2 SMNVEV (reference sequence). The CDR3 reads CASRRTGADEQYF. The CDR3 DNA is TGTGCCAGCAGGAGAACAGGGGCGGACGAGCAGTACTTC.

The V call is TRBV7-9, the J call TRBJ1-1, with 7 bases aligning to TRBD1. The CDR3 spans 12 residues. V trimming: 6 bases; J trimming: 6 bases; junction bases outside the gene matches: 4. The V gene's germline CDR1 is SEHNR and CDR2 FQNEAQ (reference sequence). The CDR3 nucleotides read TGTGCCAGCAGTAGGACAGGAGCTGAAGCTTTCTTT. It is translated as CASSRTGAEAFF.

This clonotype was seen a handful of times. The V gene is TRBV20-1, the J gene TRBJ2-2, with 9 bases lining up with TRBD2. Trimming at V came to 6 bases and at J to 0 bases, leaving 5 bases not matched to a gene. Per the germline V gene, CDR1 is DFQATT and CDR2 is SNEGSKA (reference sequence). There are 15 residues in the CDR3. The CDR3 DNA follows: TGCAGTGCCCGATTAGCGGGAGCGAACACCGGGGAGCTGTTTTTT. It encodes CSARLAGANTGELFF.

This clonotype has just a few counts. This chain joins TRBV11-2 and TRBJ2-1, with 8 positions matching TRBD2. This CDR3 contains 16 residues. J gave up 9 bases and V 0 bases, and 10 bases lay outside the gene matches. Germline V lookup: CDR1 SGHAT, CDR2 FQNNGV. DNA of the CDR3: TGTGCCAGCAGCTTAGATATAGGGTCGGGACTAGGTGAGCAGTTCTTC. Amino acid sequence: CASSLDIGSGLGEQFF. The variable domain in full, completed from reference TRBV11-2 and TRBJ2-1, reads EAGVAQSPRYKIIEKRQSVAFWCNPISGHATLYWYQQILGQGPKLLIQFQNNGVVDDSQLPKDRFSAERLKGVDSTLKIQPAKLEDSAVYLCASSLDIGSGLGEQFFGPGTRLTVL.

This clonotype was counted a few times. The junction differs from germline at one of its ends, possibly a read error. The rearrangement links TRBV20-1 to TRBJ1-2; tentative D call: TRBD1 (5 bases). CDR1 and CDR2 from the germline V gene are DFQATT and SNEGSKA (reference sequence). The CDR3 runs to 12 residues. CDR3: CSARDLPTGTYF. For the CDR3, the DNA is TGCAGTGCCAGAGATCTCCCTACAGGTACCTACTTC.

A few counts support this clonotype. V gene TRBV4-2 combines with J gene TRBJ2-1; D not resolved. CDR3 length: 14 residues. V shed 4 bases and J shed 5 bases, with 12 bases lying between them. In germline, CDR1 is LGHNA, CDR2 YNFKEQ. As DNA, the CDR3 is TGTGCCAGCAGCCCGGACGTCAGAGACAATGAGCAGTTCTTC. This translates into CASSPDVRDNEQFF.

This clonotype came up a few times. The V and J genes are TRBV6-2 or TRBV6-3 and TRBJ1-1; TRBD1 is a possible D gene (5 bases). There are 16 residues in the CDR3. Germline V gives CDR1 MNHEY, CDR2 SVGEGT. V was trimmed by 6 bases and J by 3 bases, leaving 20 bases between them. The CDR3 reads CASRRDLHRGDTEAFF. DNA of the CDR3: TGTGCCAGCAGAAGGGACCTACACCGAGGGGACACTGAAGCTTTCTTT.

This clonotype was observed many times. J is TRBJ1-5 and V is TRBV6-2 or TRBV6-3; D not resolved. Germline loops: CDR1 MNHEY, CDR2 SVGEGT. The V end was cut by 6 bases, the J end by 1 base, with 10 bases between. This CDR3 spans 14 amino acids. CDR3 bases: TGTGCCAGCAGCCCGGTTTCGAGCAATCAGCCCCAGCATTTT. It is translated as CASSPVSSNQPQHF.

There are many counts of this clonotype. The chain recombines TRBV5-1 with TRBJ2-2; D gene uncertain. V was pared by 2 bases and J by 4 bases, with 6 bases between. The germline CDR1 and CDR2 sequences are SGHRS and YFSETQ. The CDR3 totals 13 residues. The CDR3 bases are TGCGCCAGCAGCTTTGTCGTCACCGGGGAGCTGTTTTTT. Amino acids: CASSFVVTGELFF.

This clonotype was observed a handful of times. The rearrangement links TRBV2 to TRBJ2-7; maybe TRBD2 (7 bases). This CDR3 contains 16 residues. Germline V gene lookup returns CDR1 SNHLY and CDR2 FYNNEI. Trimming stripped 2 bases from V and 7 bases from J, with 21 bases between. CDR3 DNA sequence: TGTGCCAGCAGTGAATACGGCGGGGGCGCTGCGGGGGAGCAGTACTTC. Its translation is CASSEYGGGAAGEQYF.